This TCR beta chain was captured by sequencing in a study of regulatory T cells in long-lasting Graves disease. V shed 1 base, J shed 1 base, and the junction held 2 bases outside the gene matches. This CDR3 is 16 amino acids long. The germline V gene encodes CDR1 LGHDT and CDR2 YNNKEL (reference sequence). Investigators prepared the TCR beta libraries by applying iRepertoire HTBI primers and Arm-PCR of CDR3 regions. TCRdb reprocessed the multiplex PCR reads via MiXCR and lists one record per CDR3 protein. Of about 530,000 distinct CDR3 sequences in the sample, approximately 16% were seen once. There are many counts of this clonotype. Described time point: newly diagnosed GD, antithyroid drugs for less than 3 months. Following extraction of RNA from PBMCs, that RNA was used to make the TCR library. The sample was also linked to a second study, of T cells in Graves' hyperthyroidism and ophthalmopathy.

The rearrangement joins TRBV3-1 to TRBJ2-3; 10 bases match TRBD2. The clonotype was recovered from a woman between 40 and 65 years old with Graves disease. This specimen was peripheral blood mononuclear cells (PBMCs), taken at new diagnosis, from a patient treated with antithyroid drugs. The CDR3, as DNA: TGTGCCAGCAGCCAAGTTCTAGCGGGGGGCACAGATACGCAGTATTTT. This gives the protein CASSQVLAGGTDTQYF.